This TCR beta chain was sequenced during a study of T cell responses to AZD1222 COVID-19 vaccine. This clone was seen a single time. What it binds is not known. The length of the CDR3 is 14 residues. V lost 1 base, J lost 4 bases, and 13 bases lay in between. Per the germline V gene, CDR1 is GTSNPN and CDR2 is SVGIG (reference sequence). General observations from the study: No day 14 peak samples; only post-peak repertoires were characterized.

The protocol was immunoSEQ multiplex PCR, while the TCRdb copy is restricted to in-frame clones and leaves out a portion. The table shows more than 80,000 clones, with 80% to 90% occurring only once. The sequencing used peripheral blood, collected 28 days after the second AZD1222 dose. The chain joins TRBV30 to TRBJ1-1; tentatively, D is TRBD1 (5 bases). The sequence was collected from an adult who received the AZD1222 COVID-19 vaccine. CDR3 DNA sequence: TGTGCCTGGAGTGCCCTGGCAGGGAGCACTGAAGCTTTCTTT. It translates to CAWSALAGSTEAFF.